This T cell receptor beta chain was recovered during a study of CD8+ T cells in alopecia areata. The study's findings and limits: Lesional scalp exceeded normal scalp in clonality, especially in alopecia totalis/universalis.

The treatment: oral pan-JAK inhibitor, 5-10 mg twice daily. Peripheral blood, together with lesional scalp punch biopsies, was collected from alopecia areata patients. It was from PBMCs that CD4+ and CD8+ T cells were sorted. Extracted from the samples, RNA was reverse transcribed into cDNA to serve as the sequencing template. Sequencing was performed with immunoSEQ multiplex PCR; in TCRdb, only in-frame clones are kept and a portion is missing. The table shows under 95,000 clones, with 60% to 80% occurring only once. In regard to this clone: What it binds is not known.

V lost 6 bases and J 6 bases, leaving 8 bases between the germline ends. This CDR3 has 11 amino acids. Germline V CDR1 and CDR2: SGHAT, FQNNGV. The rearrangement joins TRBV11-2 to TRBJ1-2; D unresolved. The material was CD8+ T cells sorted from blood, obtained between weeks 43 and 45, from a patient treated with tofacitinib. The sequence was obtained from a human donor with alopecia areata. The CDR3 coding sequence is TGTGCCAGCAGAGCGCCGAATGGCTACACCTTC. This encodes CASRAPNGYTF.